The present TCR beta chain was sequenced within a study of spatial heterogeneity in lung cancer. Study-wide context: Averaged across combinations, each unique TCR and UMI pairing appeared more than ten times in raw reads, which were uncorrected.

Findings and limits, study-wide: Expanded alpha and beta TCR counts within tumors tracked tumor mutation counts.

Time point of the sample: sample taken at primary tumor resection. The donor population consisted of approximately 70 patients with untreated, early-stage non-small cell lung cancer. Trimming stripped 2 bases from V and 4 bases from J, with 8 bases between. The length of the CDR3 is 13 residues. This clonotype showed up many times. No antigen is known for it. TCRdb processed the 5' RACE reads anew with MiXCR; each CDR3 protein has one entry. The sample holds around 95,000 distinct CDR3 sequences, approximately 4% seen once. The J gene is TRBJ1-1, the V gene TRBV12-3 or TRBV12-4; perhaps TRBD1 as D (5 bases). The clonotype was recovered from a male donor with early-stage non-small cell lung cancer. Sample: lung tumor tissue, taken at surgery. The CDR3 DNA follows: TGTGCCAGCAGTTTACAGGGCGGCACTGAAGCTTTCTTT. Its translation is CASSLQGGTEAFF.